These 17 T cell receptor beta chains originate from one sample sequenced in a study of blood T cell repertoires in COVID-19. Some clones are missing from TCRdb's copy, which holds only in-frame ones; the method was immunoSEQ multiplex PCR. This table holds about 160,000 clones, around 80% found once. The sample comprised peripheral blood. The origin of the receptors is a woman older than 75 with active or convalescent COVID-19.

The chain carries TRBV6-2 or TRBV6-3 and TRBJ2-5, with 10 bases fitting TRBD2. V lost 2 bases to trimming and J lost 6 bases; unmatched junction nucleotides: 9. The CDR3 spans 16 residues. Germline CDR1 reads MNHEY; CDR2 reads SVGEGT. CDR3 bases: TGTGCCAGCAGTTACCCAGCGGGGGGGAATCCCCAGACCCAGTACTTC. Translating it yields CASSYPAGGNPQTQYF.

The chain uses TRBV5-1 and TRBJ2-1, with a possible D match to TRBD2 (7 bases). V lost 2 bases and J lost 4, with 13 bases in between. Germline V lookup: CDR1 SGHRS, CDR2 YFSETQ. CDR3 size: 15 residues. The CDR3 here is CASSFNRGGYNEQFF. As DNA, the CDR3 is TGCGCCAGCAGCTTTAATAGGGGGGGATACAATGAGCAGTTCTTC.

The chain links TRBV5-1 to TRBJ1-2; no firm D call. The CDR3 extends over 15 amino acids. V dropped 4 bases and J dropped 0 bases, with 13 bases sitting between them. The germline CDR1 and CDR2 sequences are SGHRS and YFSETQ. The CDR3 loop is CASSQVPGANYGYTF. The CDR3 DNA reads TGCGCCAGCAGCCAAGTCCCCGGGGCTAACTATGGCTACACCTTC.

In its sample, this clone was seen once. The gene calls are TRBV7-9 and TRBJ2-2; the D gene is possibly TRBD1 (5 bases). Germline V CDR1 and CDR2: SEHNR, FQNEAQ (reference sequence). This CDR3 contains 15 residues. V lost 5 bases and J lost 6, with 16 bases in between. In DNA form, the CDR3 reads TGTGCCAGCAGCCCCCAAGGGGTAGGGGCCGGGGAGCTGTTTTTT. This encodes CASSPQGVGAGELFF.

This clone is a singleton in its sample. The V and J genes are TRBV15 and TRBJ2-5, with a possible D match to TRBD2 (6 bases). Trimming left V 1 base short and J 5 bases short, with 14 bases between. This CDR3 region has 15 residues. Germline V CDR1 and CDR2: LNHNV, YYDKDF (reference sequence). Here the CDR3 DNA reads TGTGCCACCAGCAGAGGCGGGGTACTAACGGAGACCCAGTACTTC. Residues: CATSRGGVLTETQYF.

This clone was seen a handful of times. The chain combines TRBV18 with TRBJ1-2; tentatively, D is TRBD1 (5 bases). The V end lost 0 bases, the J end lost 3 bases, and 11 bases lay between the germline ends. Germline V lookup: CDR1 KGHSH, CDR2 LQKENI. The CDR3 totals 15 residues. The CDR3 protein is CASSPPAGYDYGYTF. CDR3 DNA sequence: TGTGCCAGCTCACCACCTGCAGGGTATGACTATGGCTACACCTTC.

This chain uses TRBV6-5 with TRBJ2-2; no firm D call. The germline V gene has CDR1 MNHEY and CDR2 SVGAGI. The CDR3 has 13 residues. V shed 2 bases and J shed 7 bases, with 8 bases lying between them. CDR3 nucleotides: TGTGCCAGCAGTTACACCGGAGACGGGGAGCTGTTTTTT. Translating gives CASSYTGDGELFF.

The CDR3 here is CASSPVQGGVNIQYF. The CDR3 nucleotides read TGCGCCAGCAGCCCCGTACAGGGGGGGGTGAACATTCAGTACTTC. The chain carries TRBV4-3 and TRBJ2-4; possibly TRBD1 for D (8 bases). Germline loops: CDR1 LGHNA, CDR2 YSLEER. Between the trimmed V and J ends, which lost 4 bases and 7 bases, there was a span of 17 bases. The length of the CDR3 is 15 residues.

This chain links TRBV3-1 (or the pseudogene TRBV3-2) with TRBJ1-6, with 8 bases matching TRBD1. This CDR3 contains 16 residues. J gave up 9 bases and V 4 bases, and 11 bases lay outside the gene matches. Germline V gene lookup returns CDR1 LGHDT and CDR2 YNNKEL (reference sequence). CDR3 DNA: TGTGCCAGCAGCCCCCTCGGACAGGGTGGATCTTCACCCCTCCACTTT. It codes for CASSPLGQGGSSPLHF.

This clone was found a few times. This chain connects TRBV19 to TRBJ1-5, with a possible D match to TRBD1 (6 bases). The CDR3 is 16 residues long. V gave up 7 bases and J gave up 0 bases, with 16 bases separating them. Germline CDR1 LNHDA, CDR2 SQIVND (reference sequence). CDR3 DNA sequence: TGTGCCAGTACGGGTACAGGGACATATAGCAATCAGCCCCAGCATTTT. Translated, it gives CASTGTGTYSNQPQHF.

The chain is built from TRBV2 and TRBJ1-5, with 7 bases fitting TRBD1. The CDR3 has 14 amino acids. The junction had 6 bases not matched to a gene; V was cut back by 7 bases and J by 3 bases. The germline gives CDR1 SNHLY, CDR2 FYNNEI. CDR3 in DNA: TGTGCCAGCAAAGCCGGGACAGACAATCAGCCCCAGCATTTT. It yields the protein CASKAGTDNQPQHF.

The chain has TRBV7-2 and TRBJ1-4; no clear D. The CDR3 has 16 residues. V shed 2 bases and J shed 5 bases, with 15 bases lying between them. Germline V gene data show CDR1 as SGHTA and CDR2 as FQGNSA. CDR3 coding DNA: TGTGCCAGCAGCTTATATTCTTCAGGAACAAATGAAAAACTGTTTTTT. This gives the protein CASSLYSSGTNEKLFF.

The V call is TRBV18, the J call TRBJ2-1; 11 nucleotides agree with TRBD2. This CDR3 comprises 16 residues. V shed 5 bases and J 4 bases; nucleotides not matched to a gene: 7. Germline assignment: CDR1 KGHSH and CDR2 LQKENI. CDR3 in amino acids: CASSSSSGGWYNEQFF. The CDR3, as DNA: TGTGCCAGCTCATCATCTAGCGGGGGGTGGTACAATGAGCAGTTCTTC.

V is TRBV7-2 and J is TRBJ1-6; D is undetermined. CDR1 is SGHTA and CDR2 is FQGNSA in the germline V gene. This CDR3 comprises 14 residues. The V and J ends lost 2 bases and 10 bases respectively, with 12 bases between them. CDR3 nucleotides: TGTGCCAGCAGCTTAAACCAGGAACGATCACCCCTCCACTTT. Amino acids: CASSLNQERSPLHF.

This clone was recorded once. V and J are TRBV10-3 and TRBJ2-7, with a weak D call TRBD2 (7 bases). Germline CDR1 reads ENHRY; CDR2 reads SYGVKD. Deletions cut 4 bases from V and 0 bases from J, with 10 bases between. The CDR3 runs 14 residues. The CDR3 region is CAISGGGPSYEQYF. In nucleotides, the CDR3 is TGTGCCATCAGTGGGGGGGGCCCCTCCTACGAGCAGTACTTC.

The V and J genes are TRBV27 and TRBJ1-2; 9 positions match TRBD1. V gave up 5 bases and J gave up 8 bases; unmatched junction bases: 12. Looked up from germline, CDR1 is MNHEY and CDR2 is SMNVEV (reference sequence). CDR3 length: 15 residues. The CDR3 DNA follows: TGTGCCAGCAGTCCCTCACAGGGGGCGCAGGAAGGCTACACCTTC. Translating gives CASSPSQGAQEGYTF.

In its sample, this clone was seen once. The chain carries TRBV7-2 and TRBJ2-7; TRBD2 is a possible D gene (5 bases). The CDR3 has 14 amino acids. CDR1 SGHTA and CDR2 FQGNSA come from the germline V gene. V gave up 5 bases and J gave up 6 bases, with 17 bases separating them. CDR3 nucleotide sequence: TGTGCCAGCAGCCTCCACAGCTCACGGGGCGAGCAGTACTTC. Translation gives CASSLHSSRGEQYF.